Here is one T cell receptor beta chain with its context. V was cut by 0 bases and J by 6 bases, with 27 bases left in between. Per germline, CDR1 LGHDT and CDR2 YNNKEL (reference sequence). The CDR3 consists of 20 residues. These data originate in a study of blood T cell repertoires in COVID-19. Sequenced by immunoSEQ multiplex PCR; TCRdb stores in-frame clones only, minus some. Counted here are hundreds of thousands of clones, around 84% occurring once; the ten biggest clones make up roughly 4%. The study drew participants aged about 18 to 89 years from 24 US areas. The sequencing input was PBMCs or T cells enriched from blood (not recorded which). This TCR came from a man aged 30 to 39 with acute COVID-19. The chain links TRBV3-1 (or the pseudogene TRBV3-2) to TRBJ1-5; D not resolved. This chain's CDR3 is CASSQDAAKGGQKPTQPQHF. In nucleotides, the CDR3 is TGTGCCAGCAGCCAAGATGCAGCAAAAGGAGGCCAGAAGCCAACTCAGCCCCAGCATTTT.